This T cell receptor (beta chain) was retrieved from a study of cytomegalovirus exposure and HLA in healthy donors. Study-level results: As was reported, the classifier diagnosed cytomegalovirus status with high specificity and sensitivity.

Trimming took 3 bases from V and 2 from J; bases not matched to a gene: 6. CDR3 length: 16 amino acids. Looked up from germline, CDR1 is SGHRS and CDR2 is YFSETQ. A word on this clone: The target antigen is unknown.

PCR employed 60 Vbeta and 13 Jbeta primers. The repertoire was sequenced with immunoSEQ multiplex PCR; TCRdb's copy has only in-frame clones and lacks some. The sample gives more than 95,000 clones, 75% to 85% of which show up once; 3.5% to 5% is in the top ten. What was sequenced was PBMCs. The clonotype originates from a man in his thirties or forties in good health and CMV-seropositive. The V gene is TRBV5-1, the J gene TRBJ2-2; the match to TRBD1 covers 8 bases. The CDR3 protein is CASSSMTGANTGELFF. CDR3 in DNA: TGCGCCAGCAGCTCGATGACAGGGGCCAACACCGGGGAGCTGTTTTTT.